The 20 T cell receptor beta chains below come from one sample, sequenced in a study of T cell responses to AZD1222 COVID-19 vaccine. Sequencing was performed with immunoSEQ multiplex PCR; in TCRdb, only in-frame clones are kept and a portion is missing. The table shows about 97,000 clones, with roughly nine tenths occurring only once. The material was peripheral blood, obtained on day 0 of AZD1222 vaccination. These receptors originate from an adult in good health.

The rearrangement joins TRBV13 to TRBJ1-6; no firm D call. Trimming took 5 bases from V and 10 from J, leaving 9 bases between them. CDR3 length equals 12 residues. Per germline, CDR1 PRHDT and CDR2 FYEKMQ (reference sequence). The CDR3, as DNA: TGTGCCAGCAGCCGGACTCGGTCACCCCTCCACTTT. Translating it yields CASSRTRSPLHF.

V gene TRBV6-5 combines with J gene TRBJ2-7, with D uncertain. The CDR3 contains 15 residues. The ends were cut back, 2 bases at V and 2 bases at J, with 13 bases in the middle. From germline, CDR1 is MNHEY and CDR2 SVGAGI. Written as DNA, the CDR3 is TGTGCCAGCAGTTACATCGTTCAATCCACCTACGAGCAGTACTTC. Translating gives CASSYIVQSTYEQYF.

The chain joins TRBV11-2 to TRBJ1-2; D is possibly TRBD1 (6 bases). The V end lost 5 bases, the J end lost 7 bases, and 17 bases lay between the germline ends. There are 14 residues in the CDR3. The germline CDR1 and CDR2 sequences are SGHAT and FQNNGV. The CDR3 protein is CASSLPPGGRGYTF. CDR3 nucleotide sequence: TGTGCCAGCAGCCTACCACCGGGGGGCCGTGGCTACACCTTC.

This chain joins TRBV12-3 or TRBV12-4 and TRBJ2-7; 8 nucleotides agree with TRBD1. The V and J ends lost 5 bases and 6 bases, in that order; junction bases with no gene match: 3. CDR3 size: 12 residues. The CDR3 sequence: CASSPDRGEQYF. The CDR3 DNA reads TGTGCCAGCAGTCCCGACAGGGGCGAGCAGTACTTC.

This chain joins TRBV5-6 and TRBJ1-1; 9 bases agree with TRBD1. V trimming: 0 bases; J trimming: 4 bases; junction bases outside the gene matches: 13. This CDR3 spans 18 amino acids. Germline V lookup: CDR1 SGHDT, CDR2 YYEEEE. CDR3 DNA: TGTGCCAGCAGCTTGGCCAGAGGACAGGGGCTCTTGGGCACTGAAGCTTTCTTT. This gives the protein CASSLARGQGLLGTEAFF.

Regarding this clone: At one boundary the junction diverges from the germline segment, which might be a read error. The V and J genes are TRBV6-2 or TRBV6-3 and TRBJ1-6, with D maybe TRBD1 (6 bases). Germline CDR1 MNHEY, CDR2 SVGEGT. This CDR3 has 13 residues. CDR3: CASSYWTDQPFHF. The CDR3 DNA reads TGTGCCAGCAGTTACTGGACAGATCAACCCTTCCACTTT.

This chain links TRBV11-2 with TRBJ1-2; 9 positions match TRBD1. V was pared by 3 bases and J by 8 bases, with 1 base of the junction left unmatched. The germline CDR1 and CDR2 sequences are SGHAT and FQNNGV. The CDR3 extends over 12 amino acids. This CDR3 is CASSLGTGGYTF. The CDR3 DNA sequence: TGTGCCAGCAGCTTGGGGACAGGGGGCTACACCTTC.

This clone showed up just once. The rearrangement links TRBV7-3 to TRBJ2-2; D may be TRBD1 (6 bases). The CDR3 totals 17 residues. CDR1 and CDR2 (germline): SGHTA, FQGTGA. Trimming left V 5 bases short and J 2 bases short, with 18 bases between. The CDR3 loop reads CASSRGQKPINTGELFF. In DNA form, the CDR3 reads TGTGCCAGCAGCCGTGGACAGAAACCGATAAACACCGGGGAGCTGTTTTTT.

The chain is built from TRBV28 and TRBJ1-1, with a weak D call TRBD1 (5 bases). V gave up 6 bases and J gave up 0 bases, with 17 bases separating them. The germline V gene encodes CDR1 MDHEN and CDR2 SYDVKM. The CDR3 is made up of 16 amino acids. The CDR3 here is CASSPPGRGMNTEAFF. The CDR3 bases are TGTGCCAGCAGCCCTCCAGGGAGGGGTATGAACACTGAAGCTTTCTTT.

This chain uses TRBV7-9 with TRBJ2-1; 10 nucleotides match TRBD1. The V and J ends lost 1 base and 6 bases, in that order; junction bases with no gene match: 0. The CDR3 length is 14 residues. From germline, CDR1 is SEHNR and CDR2 FQNEAQ (reference sequence). CDR3 nucleotides: TGTGCCAGCAGCTTAGGGGACAGGGGCAATGAGCAGTTCTTC. Its translation: CASSLGDRGNEQFF.

J is TRBJ2-2 and V is TRBV4-2, with 9 positions matching TRBD2. Losses at the gene ends were 0 bases for V and 1 base for J; bases not matched to a gene: 6. This CDR3 has 18 amino acids. CDR1 LGHNA and CDR2 YNFKEQ come from the germline V gene. The DNA of the CDR3 is TGTGCCAGCAGCCAAGACCCCCAGCGGGGGGTGAACACCGGGGAGCTGTTTTTT. Translating gives CASSQDPQRGVNTGELFF.

As concerns this clone: Other DNA sequences of this sample code for an identical CDR3. The chain is built from TRBV5-1 and TRBJ1-2; 8 positions match TRBD1. J was trimmed by 5 bases and V by 2 bases; bases with no gene match: 5. CDR1 and CDR2 (germline): SGHRS, YFSETQ. The CDR3 has 14 amino acids. This CDR3 is CASSLGQGGYGYTF. CDR3 DNA: TGCGCCAGCAGCTTAGGACAGGGAGGGTATGGCTACACCTTC.

The chain has TRBV5-1 and TRBJ2-7; TRBD1 aligns across 7 bases. This CDR3 comprises 15 residues. Trimming at V came to 6 bases and at J to 6 bases, leaving 15 bases not matched to a gene. Germline assignment: CDR1 SGHRS and CDR2 YFSETQ. The CDR3 loop reads CASTGSGRGIGEQYF. CDR3 coding DNA: TGCGCCAGCACGGGGAGTGGCAGGGGGATCGGCGAGCAGTACTTC.

J is TRBJ2-3 and V is TRBV29-1; 8 bases match TRBD1. J lost 4 bases, V lost 3 bases, and 6 bases had no gene match. From germline, CDR1 is SQVTM and CDR2 ANQGSEA. This CDR3 is built from 14 residues. In DNA form, the CDR3 reads TGCAGCGTTGACTCCGGGACAGGACCAGATACGCAGTATTTT. Translating it yields CSVDSGTGPDTQYF.

The chain carries TRBV5-1 and TRBJ2-2; 7 bases map to TRBD1. CDR1 SGHRS and CDR2 YFSETQ come from the germline V gene. This CDR3 contains 14 residues. J lost 5 bases, V lost 0 bases, and 1 base had no gene match. CDR3 in DNA: TGCGCCAGCAGCTTGGGGGACAGTACCGGGGAGCTGTTTTTT. It specifies CASSLGDSTGELFF.

J is TRBJ2-7 and V is TRBV29-1; possible D gene TRBD1, 6 bases. This CDR3 has 11 residues. V was pared by 4 bases and J by 3 bases, with 7 bases between. Germline CDR1 SQVTM, CDR2 ANQGSEA. CDR3 bases: TGCAGCGTTGGACAGGACTACGAGCAGTACTTC. It encodes CSVGQDYEQYF.

The V and J genes are TRBV30 and TRBJ1-1; no definite D call. The V and J ends lost 0 bases and 0 bases respectively, with 5 bases between them. CDR3 size: 13 residues. Germline V gene sequence: CDR1 GTSNPN, CDR2 SVGIG (reference sequence). This chain's CDR3 is CAWSVQLNTEAFF. CDR3 coding DNA: TGTGCCTGGAGTGTACAACTGAACACTGAAGCTTTCTTT.

This chain uses TRBV18 with TRBJ1-2, with a possible D match to TRBD1 (5 bases). The CDR3 runs to 14 residues. Germline-derived CDR1 and CDR2 are KGHSH and LQKENI. V was shortened by 0 bases and J by 4 bases, with 9 bases between the two germline ends. This CDR3 is CASSPPGPIYGYTF. CDR3 nucleotide sequence: TGTGCCAGCTCACCACCGGGACCGATCTATGGCTACACCTTC.

Only a few counts were recorded for this clone. V and J are TRBV11-2 and TRBJ2-6; D call uncertain. The CDR3 has 13 residues. Germline CDR1 SGHAT, CDR2 FQNNGV. V dropped 6 bases and J dropped 0 bases, with 3 bases sitting between them. The DNA of the CDR3 is TGTGCCAGCAGGGGCTCTGGGGCCAACGTCCTGACTTTC. It translates to CASRGSGANVLTF.

V usage is TRBV6-5 and J usage is TRBJ2-1; D is unresolved. Germline CDR1 reads MNHEY; CDR2 reads SVGAGI. This CDR3 contains 15 residues. The V end was cut by 5 bases, the J end by 5 bases, with 16 bases between. CDR3 region: CASSRDLAQHNEQFF. The CDR3 DNA reads TGTGCCAGCAGTCGTGACTTAGCACAACACAATGAGCAGTTCTTC.